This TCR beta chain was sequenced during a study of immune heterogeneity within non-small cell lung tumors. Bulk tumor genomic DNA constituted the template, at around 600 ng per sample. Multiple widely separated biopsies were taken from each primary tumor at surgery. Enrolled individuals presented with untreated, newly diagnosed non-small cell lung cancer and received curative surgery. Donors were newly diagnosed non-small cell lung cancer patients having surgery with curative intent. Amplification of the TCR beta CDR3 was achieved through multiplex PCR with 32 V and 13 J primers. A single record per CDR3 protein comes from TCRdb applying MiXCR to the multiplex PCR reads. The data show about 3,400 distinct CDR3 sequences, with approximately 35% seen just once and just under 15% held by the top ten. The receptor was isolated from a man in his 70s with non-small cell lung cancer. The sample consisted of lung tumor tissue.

CDR3 coding DNA: TGTGCCAGCAGTGATCTGGGACAGCCCCAGCATTTT. It is translated as CASSDLGQPQHF. The chain is built from TRBV6-1 and TRBJ1-5; D not resolved. V was shortened by 3 bases and J by 7 bases, with 7 bases between the two germline ends. Per the germline V gene, CDR1 is MNHNS and CDR2 is SASEGT. The length of the CDR3 is 12 residues.